This TCR beta chain was obtained from a study of T cell repertoires in ileal Crohn's disease. General study points: Sorted CD8 T cells held more high-frequency clones than CD4. Within the first postoperative year, endoscopy came at median about 6.4 months.

In regard to this clone: The antigen remains unidentified.

Time point here: neoterminal ileum biopsy at postoperative endoscopy, about 6 months after surgery. V was shortened by 4 bases and J by 4 bases, with 10 bases between the two germline ends. The length of the CDR3 is 12 residues. Germline V gene lookup returns CDR1 SQVTM and CDR2 ANQGSEA. Method: immunoSEQ multiplex PCR; TCRdb's copy keeps in-frame clones and lacks some. The sample has fewer than 15,000 clones, 80% to 90% seen once. The chain is built from TRBV29-1 and TRBJ2-5; D ambiguous. The sequence came from an adult with Crohn's disease. Sequenced material: ileal tissue. Here the CDR3 reads CSVAGSGETQYF. CDR3 sequence (DNA): TGCAGCGTTGCCGGCTCGGGAGAGACCCAGTACTTC.